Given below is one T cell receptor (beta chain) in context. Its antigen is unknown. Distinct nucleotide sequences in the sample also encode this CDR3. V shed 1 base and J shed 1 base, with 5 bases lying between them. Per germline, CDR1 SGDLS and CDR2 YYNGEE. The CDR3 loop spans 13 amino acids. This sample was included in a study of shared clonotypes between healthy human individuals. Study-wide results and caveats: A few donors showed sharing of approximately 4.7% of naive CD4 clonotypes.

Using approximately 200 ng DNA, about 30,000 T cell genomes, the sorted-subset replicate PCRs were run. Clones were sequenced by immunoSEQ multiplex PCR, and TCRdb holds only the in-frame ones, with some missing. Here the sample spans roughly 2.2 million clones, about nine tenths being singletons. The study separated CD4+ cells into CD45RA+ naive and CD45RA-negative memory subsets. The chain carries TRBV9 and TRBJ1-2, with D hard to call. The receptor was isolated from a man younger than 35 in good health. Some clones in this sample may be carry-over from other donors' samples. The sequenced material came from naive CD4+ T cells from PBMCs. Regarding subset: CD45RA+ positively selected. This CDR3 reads CASSVLGNYGYTF. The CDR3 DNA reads TGTGCCAGCAGCGTATTGGGTAACTATGGCTACACCTTC.